This T cell receptor (beta chain) was identified during a study of blood T cell repertoires in COVID-19. In the study overall: Symptom resolution, clearance, or two negative PCRs marked donors in Cohort 3 as recovered. The cDNA or gDNA used as material had been derived from T cells, B-cell-depleted T cells, or PBMCs.

The table came from immunoSEQ multiplex PCR; TCRdb's copy has only in-frame clones and leaves some out. The table records 200,000 to 250,000 clones, 70% to 90% of them present only once. Donors were grouped by their self-reported clinical history. The V gene's germline CDR1 is SQVTM and CDR2 ANQGSEA. V shed 3 bases and J 4 bases; nucleotides not matched to a gene: 10. CDR3 length equals 15 residues. The sample consisted of PBMCs or T cells enriched from blood (not recorded which). This clonotype originated in a woman aged 50 to 60 in a cohort exposed to, infected with or recovered from COVID-19 (not recorded which). This sequence joins TRBV29-1 and TRBJ1-2; 8 bases match TRBD1. The CDR3 is CSVEFGRTGPYGYTF. CDR3 in DNA: TGCAGCGTTGAGTTCGGACGGACAGGGCCCTATGGCTACACCTTC.